The 29 T cell receptor beta chains listed next were all sequenced from one sample in a study of identical twins. MiXCR was run by TCRdb on the 5' RACE reads, yielding one entry per CDR3 protein. The table lists fewer than 550,000 distinct CDR3 sequences, over 11% of them singletons, with around 0.98% in the top ten. These same records also appear under a second study, on yellow fever vaccine responses in identical twins.

Sequenced input: CD4+ T cells sorted from blood. These receptors all come from a woman aged 18-29 years in good health.

The chain has TRBV28 and TRBJ1-1; TRBD1 is a possible D gene (5 bases). CDR1 and CDR2 from the germline V gene are MDHEN and SYDVKM. V gave up 3 bases and J gave up 2 bases, with 10 bases separating them. The CDR3 runs 14 residues. CDR3 residues: CASSFIDRNTEAFF. For the CDR3, the DNA is TGTGCCAGCAGTTTTATCGACAGAAACACTGAAGCTTTCTTT.

This rearrangement joins TRBV6-1 to TRBJ2-7, with 8 bases identical to TRBD2. Germline-derived CDR1 and CDR2 are MNHNS and SASEGT. The trim removed 4 bases at V and 2 bases at J, leaving 7 bases unmatched. This CDR3 region has 15 residues. The CDR3 reads CASSVSGGLAYEQYF. The CDR3 bases are TGTGCCAGCAGTGTTTCGGGGGGGCTAGCCTACGAGCAGTACTTC.

This clonotype was counted only a few times. V and J are TRBV10-3 and TRBJ2-5; possibly TRBD2 for D (6 bases). Trimming removed 4 bases at V and 2 bases at J, with 11 bases between. The CDR3 has 14 amino acids. Germline CDR1 and CDR2: ENHRY and SYGVKD. The CDR3 nucleotides read TGTGCCATCAGTGTGGGCGGGGATCAAGAGACCCAGTACTTC. Protein: CAISVGGDQETQYF.

As for this clonotype: A much larger clone sits a single nucleotide away, making a read error possible. DNA of the CDR3: TGTGCCAGCAGGAAGCCACTAGCGGCGAACACCGGGGAGCTGTTTTTT. Encoded protein: CASRKPLAANTGELFF. This chain joins TRBV12-3 or TRBV12-4 and TRBJ2-2; 8 nucleotides align to TRBD2. Trimming removed 6 bases from V and 0 bases from J; junction bases left unmatched: 6. This CDR3 region has 16 residues.

This clonotype was recorded a few times. The J gene is TRBJ1-5, the V gene TRBV12-3 or TRBV12-4; D uncertain. The CDR3 is 14 amino acids. With 0 bases removed from V and 5 bases from J, the gap between germline ends came to 8 bases. The chain's CDR3 is CASSLALLDQPQHF. CDR3 bases: TGTGCCAGCAGTTTAGCGCTTTTAGATCAGCCCCAGCATTTT.

The V call is TRBV6-2 or TRBV6-3, the J call TRBJ2-1; D is possibly TRBD2 (5 bases). Germline-derived CDR1 and CDR2 are MNHEY and SVGEGT. This CDR3 region has 14 residues. V lost 6 bases and J lost 6, with 15 bases in between. CDR3 region: CASSWQTSSNEQFF. CDR3 in DNA: TGTGCCAGCAGCTGGCAAACTAGTTCCAATGAGCAGTTCTTC.

This clonotype was observed a handful of times. This chain connects TRBV14 to TRBJ2-5; D is possibly TRBD2 (6 bases). The V gene lost 1 base and the J gene lost 0 bases, with 12 bases spanning the gap. The germline gives CDR1 SGHDN, CDR2 FVKESK. The CDR3 runs to 16 residues. CDR3 coding DNA: TGTGCCAGCAGCCAAGCTGTTCGGGACTACCAAGAGACCCAGTACTTC. Amino acid sequence: CASSQAVRDYQETQYF.

The chain is built from TRBV15 and TRBJ2-7; D is ambiguous. V lost 0 bases and J lost 1, with 10 bases in between. The CDR3 loop spans 15 amino acids. Per germline, CDR1 LNHNV and CDR2 YYDKDF (reference sequence). This CDR3 reads CATSRDGGFSYEQYF. CDR3 DNA sequence: TGTGCCACCAGCAGAGATGGTGGGTTTTCCTACGAGCAGTACTTC.

A few counts support this clonotype. The chain has TRBV29-1 and TRBJ2-7; 10 bases map to TRBD1. The CDR3 contains 14 residues. V shed 7 bases, J shed 1 base, and the junction held 7 bases outside the gene matches. Per germline, CDR1 SQVTM and CDR2 ANQGSEA. DNA of the CDR3: TGCAGCGCCACTCGGGACAGGGGTTCCTACGAGCAGTACTTC. This gives the protein CSATRDRGSYEQYF.

This clonotype was picked up a small number of times. At one boundary the junction diverges from the germline segment, which might be a read error. The genes are TRBV11-2 and TRBJ2-1, with a possible D match to TRBD2 (5 bases). The CDR3 has 13 residues. CDR1 and CDR2 from the germline V gene are SGHAT and FQNNGV. The CDR3 loop reads CASSPGRVETWLF. Here the CDR3 DNA reads TGTGCCAGCAGCCCCGGGCGGGTTGAAACTTGGCTCTTC. Filled out from reference TRBV11-2 and TRBJ2-1, the complete variable domain reads EAGVAQSPRYKIIEKRQSVAFWCNPISGHATLYWYQQILGQGPKLLIQFQNNGVVDDSQLPKDRFSAERLKGVDSTLKIQPAKLEDSAVYLCASSPGRVETWLFGPGTRLTVL.

There are a few counts of this clonotype. The genes are TRBV29-1 and TRBJ2-3, with D perhaps TRBD1 (6 bases). Trimming stripped 6 bases from V and 4 bases from J, with 14 bases between. The length of the CDR3 is 13 residues. CDR1 and CDR2 (germline): SQVTM, ANQGSEA. The CDR3 nucleotides are TGCAGCGTAAATCCCAGGGGCGCAGATACGCAGTATTTT. Translating it yields CSVNPRGADTQYF.

The chain is built from TRBV4-3 and TRBJ1-6; a possible D gene is TRBD1 (6 bases). Germline V CDR1 and CDR2: LGHNA, YSLEER. The CDR3 consists of 14 residues. Trimming took 1 base from V and 9 from J, leaving 10 bases between them. The CDR3 region is CASSQGGLRSPLHF. As DNA, the CDR3 is TGCGCCAGCAGCCAAGGGGGGCTACGTTCACCCCTCCACTTT.

V and J are TRBV5-1 and TRBJ1-6; D is unresolved. The germline V gene has CDR1 SGHRS and CDR2 YFSETQ. CDR3 length equals 12 residues. The V end was cut by 4 bases, the J end by 7 bases, with 6 bases between. DNA for the CDR3: TGCGCCAGCAGCATACAGAATTCACCCCTCCACTTT. This gives the protein CASSIQNSPLHF. The full variable domain, completed using reference TRBV5-1 and TRBJ1-6, is KAGVTQTPRYLIKTRGQQVTLSCSPISGHRSVSWYQQTPGQGLQFLFEYFSETQRNKGNFPGRFSGRQFSNSRSEMNVSTLELGDSALYLCASSIQNSPLHFGNGTRLTVT.

This clonotype was found a few times. The V and J genes are TRBV6-2 or TRBV6-3 and TRBJ2-3; no clear D gene. V was trimmed by 6 bases and J by 8 bases, leaving 18 bases between them. Germline V lookup: CDR1 MNHEY, CDR2 SVGEGT. The CDR3 runs 14 residues. The CDR3 here is CASSPPDLMGTQYF. CDR3 nucleotides: TGTGCCAGCAGCCCCCCGGATCTCATGGGTACGCAGTATTTT.

This clonotype was counted between two and nine times. The rearrangement uses TRBV12-3 or TRBV12-4 and TRBJ2-1, with a possible D match to TRBD2 (6 bases). V was cut by 1 base and J by 1 base, with 14 bases left in between. This CDR3 is 17 amino acids long. The CDR3 nucleotides read TGTGCCAGCAGTTTAGGGGCTAGCGCGGTATCCTACAATGAGCAGTTCTTC. It codes for CASSLGASAVSYNEQFF.

This clonotype has ten or more counts. This chain links TRBV3-1 with TRBJ2-1; a possible D gene is TRBD2 (5 bases). Germline values: CDR1 LGHDT, CDR2 YNNKEL (reference sequence). V was trimmed by 0 bases and J by 4 bases, leaving 16 bases between them. The CDR3 loop spans 17 amino acids. The CDR3 sequence is CASSQEGRTRLYNEQFF. CDR3 nucleotides: TGTGCCAGCAGCCAAGAAGGGAGAACTAGACTTTACAATGAGCAGTTCTTC.

The chain couples TRBV3-1 to TRBJ2-5, with 10 bases lining up with TRBD2. V was pared by 2 bases and J by 4 bases, with 4 bases of the junction left unmatched. This CDR3 contains 15 residues. The germline CDR1 and CDR2 sequences are LGHDT and YNNKEL (reference sequence). For the CDR3, the DNA is TGTGCCAGCAGCCAACAGCGGGGGGGCTTAGAGACCCAGTACTTC. Translation gives CASSQQRGGLETQYF.

This clonotype has a handful of counts. The V call is TRBV4-3, the J call TRBJ2-1; TRBD1 agrees at 7 bases. With V trimmed by 2 bases and J by 1 base, 8 bases remained unmatched. This CDR3 contains 17 residues. Germline lookup yields CDR1 LGHNA and CDR2 YSLEER. CDR3 amino acids: CASSQLGQLKSYNEQFF. CDR3 in DNA: TGCGCCAGCAGCCAACTGGGACAGTTGAAGTCCTACAATGAGCAGTTCTTC.

The chain recombines TRBV5-1 with TRBJ2-3; tentatively, D is TRBD2 (5 bases). Trimming stripped 1 base from V and 2 bases from J, with 14 bases between. The CDR3 runs 16 residues. The germline V gene encodes CDR1 SGHRS and CDR2 YFSETQ. CDR3 DNA sequence: TGCGCCAGCAGCTTGAGAAGAGGGTCCAACACAGATACGCAGTATTTT. Its translation is CASSLRRGSNTDTQYF.

The chain links TRBV3-1 to TRBJ2-1, with D possibly being TRBD1 or TRBD2 (6 bases each). V lost 7 bases and J 6 bases, leaving 16 bases between the germline ends. CDR1 is LGHDT and CDR2 is YNNKEL in the germline V gene (reference sequence). The CDR3 runs 14 residues. The CDR3 spells CASKPTKGGNEQFF. The DNA for the CDR3 is TGTGCCAGCAAACCGACTAAGGGGGGCAATGAGCAGTTCTTC.

V usage is TRBV20-1 and J usage is TRBJ2-3; a possible D gene is TRBD1 (6 bases). This CDR3 spans 11 amino acids. Germline-derived CDR1 and CDR2 are DFQATT and SNEGSKA (reference sequence). Trimming stripped 6 bases from V and 5 bases from J, with 9 bases between. CDR3 sequence: CSAPQGDTQYF. For the CDR3, the DNA is TGCAGTGCGCCACAGGGAGATACGCAGTATTTT.

DNA of the CDR3: TGTGCCAGCTCCGCGACGACAGGGGGCGACACCGGGGAGCTGTTTTTT. This gives the protein CASSATTGGDTGELFF. The rearrangement uses TRBV18 and TRBJ2-2, with 10 bases identical to TRBD1. Trimming removed 6 bases from V and 3 bases from J; junction bases left unmatched: 7. CDR1 and CDR2 from the germline V gene are KGHSH and LQKENI. The CDR3 is 16 amino acids.

This clonotype was seen only a few times. This chain connects TRBV6-5 to TRBJ2-1; 7 bases agree with TRBD2. The CDR3 covers 15 residues. V was clipped by 4 bases and J by 2 bases; unmatched bases: 5. CDR1 MNHEY and CDR2 SVGAGI come from the germline V gene. CDR3 region: CASSLSAGTYNEQFF. CDR3 nucleotide sequence: TGTGCCAGCAGTTTGTCAGCGGGAACCTACAATGAGCAGTTCTTC.

V and J are TRBV29-1 and TRBJ2-1, with D possibly TRBD2 on 5 matching bases. Germline CDR1 is SQVTM and CDR2 is ANQGSEA. The CDR3 contains 15 residues. The V end was cut by 4 bases, the J end by 0 bases, with 13 bases between. The CDR3 sequence is CSVAPPSPSYNEQFF. The CDR3, as DNA: TGCAGCGTTGCCCCGCCTAGCCCCTCCTACAATGAGCAGTTCTTC.

This chain connects TRBV20-1 to TRBJ2-7; TRBD1 might be the D (6 bases). Trimming pared 3 bases from V and 2 bases from J, leaving 14 bases between. CDR3 length: 14 amino acids. Looked up from germline, CDR1 is DFQATT and CDR2 is SNEGSKA (reference sequence). The CDR3 sequence is CSAREQGRAYEQYF. In DNA, the CDR3 is TGCAGTGCTAGGGAACAGGGTCGAGCCTACGAGCAGTACTTC.

This clonotype was seen many times. This sequence joins TRBV20-1 and TRBJ2-6, with TRBD1 matching 8 bases. V was clipped by 0 bases and J by 3 bases; unmatched bases: 10. Germline CDR1 and CDR2: DFQATT and SNEGSKA (reference sequence). CDR3 length: 18 amino acids. The CDR3 protein is CSARDPGTGIGGANVLTF. CDR3 sequence (DNA): TGCAGTGCTAGAGACCCCGGGACAGGTATAGGTGGGGCCAACGTCCTGACTTTC.

The V call is TRBV15, the J call TRBJ2-5; D remains unclear. CDR1 and CDR2 (germline): LNHNV, YYDKDF (reference sequence). The V end lost 1 base, the J end lost 4 bases, and 7 bases lay between the germline ends. The CDR3 contains 13 residues. CDR3 protein: CATSRAPRETQYF. CDR3 in DNA: TGTGCCACCAGCAGAGCCCCCCGAGAGACCCAGTACTTC. Full variable domain (missing parts from reference TRBV15 and TRBJ2-5): DAMVIQNPRYQVTQFGKPVTLSCSQTLNHNVMYWYQQKSSQAPKLLFHYYDKDFNNEADTPDNFQSRRPNTSFCFLDIRSPGLGDTAMYLCATSRAPRETQYFGPGTRLLVL.

This clonotype was seen only once. The chain joins TRBV5-1 to TRBJ1-4; 8 bases align to TRBD1. This CDR3 has 15 residues. The trim removed 2 bases at V and 7 bases at J, leaving 7 bases unmatched. The germline CDR1 and CDR2 sequences are SGHRS and YFSETQ. In DNA, the CDR3 is TGCGCCAGCAGCTTAGTCGGGACAGGTTTTGAAAAACTGTTTTTT. As protein: CASSLVGTGFEKLFF.

This clonotype was observed a few times. V is TRBV12-3 or TRBV12-4 and J is TRBJ2-3; 15 bases fit TRBD2. This CDR3 has 18 residues. The V segment lost 1 base and the J segment 6 bases; nucleotides outside the gene matches: 8. CDR3 protein: CASSLDPRTSGRVDTQYF. As DNA, the CDR3 is TGTGCCAGCAGTTTAGACCCTAGGACTAGCGGGAGGGTTGATACGCAGTATTTT.